This T cell receptor beta chain was captured in a study of cytomegalovirus exposure and HLA in healthy donors. The study's findings and limits: While the bulk of TCR sequences proved rare, some public TCRs turned up in many donors. According to a subsequent analysis, TCR clusters from the first cohort were inclined to appear together in the 120 or so validation repertoires. A few chains linked to CMV were shown in vitro to be specific for CMV antigens.

V was pared by 4 bases and J by 2 bases, with 11 bases of the junction left unmatched. The CDR3 spans 17 residues. From germline, CDR1 is LNHNV and CDR2 YYDKDF (reference sequence). The method was immunoSEQ multiplex PCR; TCRdb's version includes in-frame clones alone and lacks a portion of them. The sample yields 65,000 to 80,000 clones, roughly 94% seen once. A remark on this clone: Its antigen is unknown.

This TCR was recovered from a woman aged 18-30 years in good health and CMV-seropositive. The chain has TRBV15 and TRBJ2-5; 9 nucleotides line up with TRBD2. The sequenced sample consisted of PBMCs. CDR3 protein: CATSTVGTSRTQETQYF. The CDR3 DNA reads TGTGCCACCAGCACAGTGGGGACTAGCCGAACTCAAGAGACCCAGTACTTC.